This T cell receptor beta chain was observed in a study of patients and donors after allogeneic stem cell transplantation. In this sample, this clonotype turned up many times. Via MiXCR, TCRdb re-called the RT-PCR reads, giving one row per CDR3 protein. Counted here are some 880,000 distinct CDR3 sequences, roughly 17% occurring once; the ten biggest clones make up 5% to 6.5%. The CDR3 is 16 amino acids. With 1 base removed from V and 0 bases from J, the gap between germline ends came to 13 bases. V and J are TRBV12-3 or TRBV12-4 and TRBJ2-7; D is possibly TRBD1 (6 bases). The source is a human donor who was either an allogeneic HSCT recipient or a stem cell or donor lymphocyte infusion donor (not recorded which). It is not recorded whose cells these are; they may come from a transplant donor. The sequenced material came from blood, either unsorted or a sorted T cell fraction (not recorded which). CDR3: CASSLVGTGYSYEQYF. The CDR3, as DNA: TGTGCCAGCAGTTTAGTAGGTACAGGGTACTCCTACGAGCAGTACTTC.